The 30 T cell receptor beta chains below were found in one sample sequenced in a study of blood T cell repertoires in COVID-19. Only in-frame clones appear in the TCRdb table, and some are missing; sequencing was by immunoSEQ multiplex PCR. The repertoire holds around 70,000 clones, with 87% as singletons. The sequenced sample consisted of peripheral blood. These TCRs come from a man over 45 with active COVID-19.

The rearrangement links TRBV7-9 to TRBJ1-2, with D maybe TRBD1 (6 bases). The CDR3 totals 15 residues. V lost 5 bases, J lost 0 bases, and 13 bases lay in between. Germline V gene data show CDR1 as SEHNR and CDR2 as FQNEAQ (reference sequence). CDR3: CASSSDRRANYGYTF. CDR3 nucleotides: TGTGCCAGCAGCAGCGACAGGAGAGCTAACTATGGCTACACCTTC.

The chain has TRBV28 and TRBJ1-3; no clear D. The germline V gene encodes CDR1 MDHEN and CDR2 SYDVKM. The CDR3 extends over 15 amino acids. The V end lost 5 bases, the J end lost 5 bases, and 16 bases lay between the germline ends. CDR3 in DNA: TGTGCCAGCAGTCCTCGCCGGTCGCTAAGAAACACCATATATTTT. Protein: CASSPRRSLRNTIYF.

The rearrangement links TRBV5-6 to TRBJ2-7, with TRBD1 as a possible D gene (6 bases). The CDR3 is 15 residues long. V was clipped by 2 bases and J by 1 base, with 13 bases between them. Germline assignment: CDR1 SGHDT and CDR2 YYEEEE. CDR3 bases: TGTGCCAGCAGCTTACTCCCGACAGGATCCTACGAGCAGTACTTC. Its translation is CASSLLPTGSYEQYF.

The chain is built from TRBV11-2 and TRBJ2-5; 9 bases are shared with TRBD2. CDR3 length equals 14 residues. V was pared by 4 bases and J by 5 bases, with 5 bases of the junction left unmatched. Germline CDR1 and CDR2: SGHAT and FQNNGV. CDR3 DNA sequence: TGTGCCAGCAGCTCCCTAGCGGGAAGGGAGACCCAGTACTTC. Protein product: CASSSLAGRETQYF.

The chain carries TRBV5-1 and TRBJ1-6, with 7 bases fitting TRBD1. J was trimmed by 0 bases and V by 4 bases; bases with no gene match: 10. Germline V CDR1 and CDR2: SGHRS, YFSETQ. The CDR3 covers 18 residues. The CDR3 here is CASSLGQRKSSYNSPLHF. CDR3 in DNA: TGCGCCAGCAGCCTGGGACAGAGGAAGAGCTCCTATAATTCACCCCTCCACTTT. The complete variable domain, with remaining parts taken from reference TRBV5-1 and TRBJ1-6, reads KAGVTQTPRYLIKTRGQQVTLSCSPISGHRSVSWYQQTPGQGLQFLFEYFSETQRNKGNFPGRFSGRQFSNSRSEMNVSTLELGDSALYLCASSLGQRKSSYNSPLHFGNGTRLTVT.

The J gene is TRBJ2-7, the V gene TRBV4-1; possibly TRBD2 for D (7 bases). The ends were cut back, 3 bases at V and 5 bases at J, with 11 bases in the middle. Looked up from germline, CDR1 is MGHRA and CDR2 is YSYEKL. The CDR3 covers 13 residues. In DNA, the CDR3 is TGCGCCAGCAGCCAGAGGGGGGGAGACGAGCAGTACTTC. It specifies CASSQRGGDEQYF.

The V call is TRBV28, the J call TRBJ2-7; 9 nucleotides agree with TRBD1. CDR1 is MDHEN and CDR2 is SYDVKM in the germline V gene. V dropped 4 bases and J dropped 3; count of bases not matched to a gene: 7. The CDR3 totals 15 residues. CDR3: CASSSRNRGLYEQYF. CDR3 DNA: TGTGCCAGCAGTTCCCGTAACAGGGGGCTCTACGAGCAGTACTTC.

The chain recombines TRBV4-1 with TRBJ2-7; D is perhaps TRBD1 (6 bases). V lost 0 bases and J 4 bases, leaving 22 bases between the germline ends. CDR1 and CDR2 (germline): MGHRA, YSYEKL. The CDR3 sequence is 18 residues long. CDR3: CASSQDLTWGNRAYEQYF. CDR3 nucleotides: TGCGCCAGCAGCCAAGACCTGACCTGGGGCAACAGGGCGTACGAGCAGTACTTC.

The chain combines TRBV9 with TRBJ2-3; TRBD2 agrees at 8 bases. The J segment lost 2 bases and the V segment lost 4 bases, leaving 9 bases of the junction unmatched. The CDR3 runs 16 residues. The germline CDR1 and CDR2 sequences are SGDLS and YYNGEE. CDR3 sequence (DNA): TGTGCCAGCAGCCCGTTTAGCGGGATAGACACAGATACGCAGTATTTT. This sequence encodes CASSPFSGIDTDTQYF.

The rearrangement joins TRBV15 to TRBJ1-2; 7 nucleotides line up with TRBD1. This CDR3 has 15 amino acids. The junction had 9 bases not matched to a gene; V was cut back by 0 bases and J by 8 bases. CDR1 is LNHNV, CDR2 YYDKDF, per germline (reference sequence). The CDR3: CATSRDRVGGLGYTF. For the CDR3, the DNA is TGTGCCACCAGCAGAGATCGGGTAGGGGGCCTAGGCTACACCTTC.

CDR3 bases: TGTGCCAGCAGTGAAGACAGGGGGCCCTCCTACGAGCAGTACTTC. It is translated as CASSEDRGPSYEQYF. V usage is TRBV2 and J usage is TRBJ2-7; the match to TRBD1 covers 9 bases. Germline lookup yields CDR1 SNHLY and CDR2 FYNNEI. The CDR3 is 15 amino acids. The V segment lost 1 base and the J segment 0 bases; nucleotides outside the gene matches: 1.

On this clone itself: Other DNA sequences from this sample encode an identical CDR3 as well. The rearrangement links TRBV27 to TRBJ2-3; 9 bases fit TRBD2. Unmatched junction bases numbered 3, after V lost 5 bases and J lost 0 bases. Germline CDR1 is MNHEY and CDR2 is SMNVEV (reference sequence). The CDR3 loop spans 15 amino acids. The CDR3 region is CASSLTSGSTDTQYF. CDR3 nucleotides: TGTGCCAGCAGTCTGACTAGCGGAAGCACAGATACGCAGTATTTT.

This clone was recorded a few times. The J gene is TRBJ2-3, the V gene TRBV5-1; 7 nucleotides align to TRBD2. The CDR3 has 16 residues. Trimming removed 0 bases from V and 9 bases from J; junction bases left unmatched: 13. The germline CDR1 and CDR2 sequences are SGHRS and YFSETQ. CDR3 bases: TGCGCCAGCAGCTTGGTTCTTGGCGGGGGTGGAGGCACGCAGTATTTT. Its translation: CASSLVLGGGGGTQYF. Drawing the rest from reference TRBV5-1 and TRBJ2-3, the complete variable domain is KAGVTQTPRYLIKTRGQQVTLSCSPISGHRSVSWYQQTPGQGLQFLFEYFSETQRNKGNFPGRFSGRQFSNSRSEMNVSTLELGDSALYLCASSLVLGGGGGTQYFGPGTRLTVL.

The CDR3 nucleotides read TGTGCCAGCAACCGGGACAGGGGTGGTAGCAATCAGCCCCAGCATTTT. Residues: CASNRDRGGSNQPQHF. The chain has TRBV7-7 and TRBJ1-5; 10 bases map to TRBD1. Germline lookup yields CDR1 SSHAT and CDR2 FNYEAQ (reference sequence). V dropped 7 bases and J dropped 0; count of bases not matched to a gene: 6. This CDR3 region has 16 residues.

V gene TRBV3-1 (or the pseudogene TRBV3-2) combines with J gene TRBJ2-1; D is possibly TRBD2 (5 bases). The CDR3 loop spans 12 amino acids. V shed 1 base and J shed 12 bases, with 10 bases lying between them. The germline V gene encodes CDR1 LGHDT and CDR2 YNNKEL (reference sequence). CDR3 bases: TGTGCCAGCAGCCAAGGAGGGCATTGGCAGTTCTTC. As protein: CASSQGGHWQFF.

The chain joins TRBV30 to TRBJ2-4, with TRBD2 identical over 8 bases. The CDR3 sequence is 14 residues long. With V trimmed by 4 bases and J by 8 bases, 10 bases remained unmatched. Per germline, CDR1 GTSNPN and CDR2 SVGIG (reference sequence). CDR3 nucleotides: TGTGCCTGGAATCCCTTTAGCGGGATTGACATTCAGTACTTC. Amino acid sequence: CAWNPFSGIDIQYF. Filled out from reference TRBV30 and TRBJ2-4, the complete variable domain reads SQTIHQWPATLVQPVGSPLSLECTVEGTSNPNLYWYRQAAGRGLQLLFYSVGIGQISSEVPQNLSASRPQDRQFILSSKKLLLSDSGFYLCAWNPFSGIDIQYFGAGTRLSVL.

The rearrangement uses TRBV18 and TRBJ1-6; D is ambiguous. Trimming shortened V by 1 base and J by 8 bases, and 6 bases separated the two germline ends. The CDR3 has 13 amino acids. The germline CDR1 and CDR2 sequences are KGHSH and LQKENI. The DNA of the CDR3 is TGTGCCAGCTCACCACTTGAGGATTCACCCCTCCACTTT. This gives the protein CASSPLEDSPLHF.

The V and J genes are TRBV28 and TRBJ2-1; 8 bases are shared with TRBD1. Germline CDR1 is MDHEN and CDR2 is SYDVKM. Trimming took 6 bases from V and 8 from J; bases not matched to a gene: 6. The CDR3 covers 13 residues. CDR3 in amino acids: CASRQGAKYEQFF. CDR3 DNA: TGTGCCAGCAGGCAGGGGGCTAAATATGAGCAGTTCTTC.

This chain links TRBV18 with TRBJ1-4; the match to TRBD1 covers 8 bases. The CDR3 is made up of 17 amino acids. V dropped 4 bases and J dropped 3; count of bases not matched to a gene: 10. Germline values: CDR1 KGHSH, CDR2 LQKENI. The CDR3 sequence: CASSLKEQGVANEKLFF. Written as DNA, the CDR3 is TGTGCCAGCTCACTGAAAGAACAGGGGGTTGCTAATGAAAAACTGTTTTTT.

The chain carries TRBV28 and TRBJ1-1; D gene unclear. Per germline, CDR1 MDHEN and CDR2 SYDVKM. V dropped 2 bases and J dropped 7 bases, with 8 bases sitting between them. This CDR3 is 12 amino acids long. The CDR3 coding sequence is TGTGCCAGCAGTTTAGTGAGGAATGAAGCTTTCTTT. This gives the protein CASSLVRNEAFF.

Written as DNA, the CDR3 is TGTGCCAGCAGTCTCACGGGGATTGGGGCCAACGTCCTGACTTTC. Residues: CASSLTGIGANVLTF. This chain uses TRBV6-6 with TRBJ2-6; maybe TRBD2 (5 bases). Germline CDR1 is MNHNY and CDR2 is SVGAGI (reference sequence). V gave up 5 bases and J gave up 3 bases, with 11 bases separating them. The CDR3 covers 15 residues.

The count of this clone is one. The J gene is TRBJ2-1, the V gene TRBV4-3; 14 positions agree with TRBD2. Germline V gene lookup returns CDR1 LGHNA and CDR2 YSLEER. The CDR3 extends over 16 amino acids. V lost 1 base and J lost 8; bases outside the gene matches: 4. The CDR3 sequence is CASSQGGLAGEDEQFF. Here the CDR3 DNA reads TGCGCCAGCAGCCAAGGGGGACTAGCGGGAGAGGATGAGCAGTTCTTC.

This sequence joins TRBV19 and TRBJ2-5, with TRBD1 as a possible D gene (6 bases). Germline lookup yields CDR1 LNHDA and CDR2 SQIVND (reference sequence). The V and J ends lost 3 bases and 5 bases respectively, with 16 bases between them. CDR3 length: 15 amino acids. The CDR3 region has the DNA TGTGCCAGTAGTATGGCGACAGGTGGGTGGGAGACCCAGTACTTC. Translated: CASSMATGGWETQYF.

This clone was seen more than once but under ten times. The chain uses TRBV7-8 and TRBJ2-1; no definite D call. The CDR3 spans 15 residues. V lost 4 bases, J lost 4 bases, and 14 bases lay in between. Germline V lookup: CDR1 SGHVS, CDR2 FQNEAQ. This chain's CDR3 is CASSSELLSYNEQFF. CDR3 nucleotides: TGTGCCAGCAGCTCCGAGCTCCTCTCGTACAATGAGCAGTTCTTC.

The CDR3 protein is CASSPALAGSYNEQFF. CDR3 nucleotides: TGCGCCAGCAGCCCGGCACTAGCGGGATCCTACAATGAGCAGTTCTTC. V usage is TRBV5-1 and J usage is TRBJ2-1; the match to TRBD2 covers 10 bases. The germline CDR1 and CDR2 sequences are SGHRS and YFSETQ. The V and J ends lost 4 bases and 1 base, in that order; junction bases with no gene match: 5. This CDR3 spans 16 amino acids.

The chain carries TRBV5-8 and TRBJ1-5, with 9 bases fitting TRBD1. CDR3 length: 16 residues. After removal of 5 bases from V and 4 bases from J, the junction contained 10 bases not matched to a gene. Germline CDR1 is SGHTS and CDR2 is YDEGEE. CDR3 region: CASRANRGQGNQPQHF. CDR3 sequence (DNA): TGTGCCAGCAGGGCAAACAGGGGGCAGGGGAATCAGCCCCAGCATTTT.

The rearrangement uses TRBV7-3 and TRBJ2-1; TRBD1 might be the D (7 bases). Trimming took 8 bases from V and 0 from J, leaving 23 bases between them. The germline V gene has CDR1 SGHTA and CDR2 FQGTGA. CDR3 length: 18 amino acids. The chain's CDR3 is CASRPAGQLSTSYNEQFF. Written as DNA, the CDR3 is TGTGCCAGCCGACCTGCGGGACAGCTATCTACCTCCTACAATGAGCAGTTCTTC.

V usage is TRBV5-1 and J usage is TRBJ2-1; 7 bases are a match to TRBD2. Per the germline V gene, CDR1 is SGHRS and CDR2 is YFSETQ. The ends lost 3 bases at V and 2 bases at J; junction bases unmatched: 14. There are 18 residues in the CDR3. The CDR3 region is CASSSRGLSNGPYNEQFF. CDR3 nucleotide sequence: TGCGCCAGCAGCTCGCGGGGACTATCAAACGGGCCCTACAATGAGCAGTTCTTC.

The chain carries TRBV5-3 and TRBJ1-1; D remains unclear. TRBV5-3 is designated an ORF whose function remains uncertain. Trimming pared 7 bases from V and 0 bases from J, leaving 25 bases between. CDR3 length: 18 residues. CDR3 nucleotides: TGTGCCAGAGGTAAAGCCCCCCAACTACGGATACTGAACACTGAAGCTTTCTTT. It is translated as CARGKAPQLRILNTEAFF.

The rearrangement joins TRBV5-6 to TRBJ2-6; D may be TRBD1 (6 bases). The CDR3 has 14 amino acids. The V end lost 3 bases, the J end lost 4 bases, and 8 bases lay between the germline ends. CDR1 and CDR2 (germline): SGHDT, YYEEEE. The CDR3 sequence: CASSWGQGANVLTF. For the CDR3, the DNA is TGTGCCAGCAGCTGGGGGCAAGGGGCCAACGTCCTGACTTTC.